Shown below are 3 T cell receptor beta chains from a single sample sequenced in a study of T cells after posttransplantation cyclophosphamide. Measured with immunoSEQ multiplex PCR; TCRdb has only the in-frame clones, and not every one. Of tens of thousands of clones listed, 90% to 95% are singletons. Sequencing was done on a sample of PBMCs. These receptors were collected from a woman in her twenties or thirties in good health and a related stem cell transplant donor.

The V call is TRBV4-3, the J call TRBJ2-3; the D is unclear. Per germline, CDR1 LGHNA and CDR2 YSLEER. The CDR3 loop spans 14 amino acids. Trimming took off 0 bases at V and 2 bases at J, with 6 bases between the two ends. DNA of the CDR3: TGCGCCAGCAGCCAAGATACTAACACAGATACGCAGTATTTT. Its protein product is CASSQDTNTDTQYF.

The rearrangement links TRBV5-1 to TRBJ1-2; 7 nucleotides match TRBD1. The CDR3 is made up of 17 amino acids. Germline CDR1 reads SGHRS; CDR2 reads YFSETQ. J lost 2 bases, V lost 3 bases, and 13 bases had no gene match. The CDR3 loop reads CASSSGVQGRGNYGYTF. The CDR3 DNA is TGCGCCAGCAGCTCGGGTGTACAGGGGCGAGGGAACTATGGCTACACCTTC.

The V call is TRBV4-2, the J call TRBJ1-5; the match to TRBD1 covers 8 bases. The CDR3 is 17 residues long. J gave up 0 bases and V 8 bases, and 12 bases lay outside the gene matches. Germline assignment: CDR1 LGHNA and CDR2 YNFKEQ. For the CDR3, the DNA is TGTGCCAGCGGAACCGGGACAGGCTGGGATAGCAATCAGCCCCAGCATTTT. It is translated as CASGTGTGWDSNQPQHF.